Below, 17 T cell receptor beta chains from the same sample are listed, as sequenced in a study of T cells in localized non-small cell lung cancer. Measured with immunoSEQ multiplex PCR; TCRdb has only the in-frame clones, and not every one. There are 40,000 to 55,000 clones in the sample; around three quarters occur only once, and about 4.6% lies in the top ten. The sample here was PBMCs, taken before any cancer treatment. The receptors shown here come from a woman aged 40-69 years with stage II lung adenocarcinoma.

The DNA for the CDR3 is TGTGCCAGCAGCTCCCCTAGCGGGGGGTCAGATACGCAGTATTTT. This gives the protein CASSSPSGGSDTQYF. V gene TRBV28 combines with J gene TRBJ2-3; 11 bases match TRBD2. Germline V gene sequence: CDR1 MDHEN, CDR2 SYDVKM. The CDR3 spans 15 residues. V was clipped by 6 bases and J by 4 bases; unmatched bases: 6.

CDR3 DNA sequence: TGTGCCAGCAGCCAAGGGCTCGGAGGGGGCTATGGCTACACCTTC. As protein: CASSQGLGGGYGYTF. The chain couples TRBV4-2 to TRBJ1-2; D is perhaps TRBD1 (6 bases). Trimming pared 1 base from V and 4 bases from J, leaving 13 bases between. This CDR3 region has 15 residues. Per the germline V gene, CDR1 is LGHNA and CDR2 is YNFKEQ.

The chain employs TRBV5-1 and TRBJ2-2, with a possible D match to TRBD2 (5 bases). Germline V gene data show CDR1 as SGHRS and CDR2 as YFSETQ. The germline V and J ends were trimmed by 8 bases and 5 bases, with 16 bases remaining between them. The CDR3 length is 14 residues. Here the CDR3 reads CASRTLGSTGELFF. CDR3 DNA: TGCGCCAGTAGGACCCTAGGGAGTACCGGGGAGCTGTTTTTT.

This sequence joins TRBV5-4 and TRBJ2-1, with 14 bases identical to TRBD2. After removal of 7 bases from V and 2 bases from J, the junction contained 11 bases not matched to a gene. The CDR3 is 18 residues long. CDR1 is SGHNT and CDR2 is YYREEE in the germline V gene (reference sequence). The CDR3 DNA is TGTGCCAGCGCTTCGGGACTAGCGGGGGCTCGCACCTACAATGAGCAGTTCTTC. Translation gives CASASGLAGARTYNEQFF.

On this clone itself: This specimen includes other DNA sequences encoding the same CDR3. The rearrangement joins TRBV20-1 to TRBJ1-1; D possibly corresponds to TRBD1 (5 bases). The V gene lost 3 bases and the J gene lost 6 bases, with 8 bases spanning the gap. Germline V lookup: CDR1 DFQATT, CDR2 SNEGSKA (reference sequence). This CDR3 contains 11 residues. CDR3 DNA sequence: TGCAGTGCTAGGAGAGGGGCTGAAGCTTTCTTT. Encoded protein: CSARRGAEAFF.

This sequence joins TRBV15 and TRBJ2-3, with D perhaps assigned TRBD1 or TRBD2 (5 bases each). Trimming left V 0 bases short and J 6 bases short, with 10 bases between. The CDR3 is made up of 14 amino acids. Germline lookup yields CDR1 LNHNV and CDR2 YYDKDF (reference sequence). The CDR3 protein is CATSRDGGADTQYF. CDR3 sequence (DNA): TGTGCCACCAGCAGAGATGGGGGAGCGGATACGCAGTATTTT. Using reference TRBV15 and TRBJ2-3 for the parts outside the CDR3, the full variable domain is DAMVIQNPRYQVTQFGKPVTLSCSQTLNHNVMYWYQQKSSQAPKLLFHYYDKDFNNEADTPDNFQSRRPNTSFCFLDIRSPGLGDTAMYLCATSRDGGADTQYFGPGTRLTVL.

The chain couples TRBV5-6 to TRBJ1-2; D not resolved. This CDR3 contains 14 residues. The germline V gene has CDR1 SGHDT and CDR2 YYEEEE. V dropped 3 bases and J dropped 3 bases, with 12 bases sitting between them. The CDR3 DNA follows: TGTGCCAGCAGCTCCATCTTGACGGACTATGGCTACACCTTC. This codes for CASSSILTDYGYTF.

The rearrangement uses TRBV2 and TRBJ2-3; 9 bases are shared with TRBD2. Germline CDR1 reads SNHLY; CDR2 reads FYNNEI. CDR3 length: 16 residues. The trim removed 2 bases at V and 1 base at J, leaving 4 bases unmatched. CDR3 sequence: CASSERAGGRTDTQYF. The CDR3 coding sequence is TGTGCCAGCAGTGAACGAGCGGGGGGTCGCACAGATACGCAGTATTTT. Looking up the rest from reference TRBV2 and TRBJ2-3 gives the full variable domain: EPEVTQTPSHQVTQMGQEVILRCVPISNHLYFYWYRQILGQKVEFLVSFYNNEISEKSEIFDDQFSVERPDGSNFTLKIRSTKLEDSAMYFCASSERAGGRTDTQYFGPGTRLTVL.

By share, this clone ranks as medium-sized (0.01 to 0.1%). This sequence joins TRBV7-2 and TRBJ1-4; 9 nucleotides line up with TRBD1. V was pared by 2 bases and J by 5 bases, with 6 bases of the junction left unmatched. Germline V gene sequence: CDR1 SGHTA, CDR2 FQGNSA. The CDR3 sequence is 16 residues long. CDR3 in amino acids: CASSLRDGTGNEKLFF. DNA for the CDR3: TGTGCCAGCAGCTTACGCGACGGGACAGGGAATGAAAAACTGTTTTTT.

This clone has just a few counts. An end of the junction does not agree with germline; a read error may underlie this. The chain joins TRBV9 to TRBJ2-1; D is undetermined. Looked up from germline, CDR1 is SGDLS and CDR2 is YYNGEE. This CDR3 region has 14 residues. Here the CDR3 DNA reads TGTGCCAGCACCGTAGGATCCGCCTACAATGAGCAGTTCTTC. Residues: CASTVGSAYNEQFF.

V is TRBV5-1 and J is TRBJ2-3, with 10 bases matching TRBD2. Germline assignment: CDR1 SGHRS and CDR2 YFSETQ. Trimming cost V 2 bases and J 6 bases; bases outside gene matches: 12. The CDR3 consists of 17 residues. In DNA, the CDR3 is TGCGCCAGCAGCTTCCGTGGTAGCGGGGGGACCACGGATACGCAGTATTTT. This sequence encodes CASSFRGSGGTTDTQYF.

This chain joins TRBV30 and TRBJ1-2, with 7 bases aligning to TRBD1. With V trimmed by 2 bases and J by 8 bases, 11 bases remained unmatched. This CDR3 region has 14 residues. The germline CDR1 and CDR2 sequences are GTSNPN and SVGIG (reference sequence). CDR3 residues: CAWSLKGAPEGYTF. CDR3 in DNA: TGTGCCTGGAGTCTGAAGGGGGCGCCGGAAGGCTACACCTTC.

V usage is TRBV19 and J usage is TRBJ2-3; D remains unclear. Trimming cost V 3 bases and J 4 bases, with 8 bases left between them. Per germline, CDR1 LNHDA and CDR2 SQIVND (reference sequence). This CDR3 has 13 residues. The CDR3 reads CASSIGWADTQYF. The CDR3 nucleotides read TGTGCCAGTAGTATTGGGTGGGCAGATACGCAGTATTTT.

The chain employs TRBV7-8 and TRBJ2-2; a possible D gene is TRBD1 (6 bases). The CDR3 is 15 amino acids. V lost 1 base and J lost 6, with 12 bases in between. The germline CDR1 and CDR2 sequences are SGHVS and FQNEAQ. The CDR3 reads CASSLVAGQSGELFF. For the CDR3, the DNA is TGTGCCAGCAGCTTAGTGGCCGGACAGTCCGGGGAGCTGTTTTTT.

This clone has only one observation. The V call is TRBV4-1, the J call TRBJ2-4; D is possibly TRBD1 (6 bases). CDR1 and CDR2 from the germline V gene are MGHRA and YSYEKL. The CDR3 runs to 17 residues. V lost 1 base and J 1 base, leaving 14 bases between the germline ends. The CDR3 DNA sequence: TGCGCCAGCAGCCAAGCCGGAGACAGGACGGCCAAAAACATTCAGTACTTC. It translates to CASSQAGDRTAKNIQYF.

The chain uses TRBV10-3 and TRBJ1-2, with D possibly matching TRBD1 (5 bases). Germline values: CDR1 ENHRY, CDR2 SYGVKD. The CDR3 sequence is 16 residues long. The V end was cut by 10 bases, the J end by 5 bases, with 26 bases between. In nucleotides, the CDR3 is TGTGCCACCGGGGAAGGGGATTCATCCCTAGAATATGGCTACACCTTC. Its translation is CATGEGDSSLEYGYTF.

The chain carries TRBV2 and TRBJ2-7, with D perhaps matching TRBD1 or TRBD2 (5 bases each). The CDR3 extends over 14 amino acids. CDR1 SNHLY and CDR2 FYNNEI come from the germline V gene. Trimming took off 7 bases at V and 0 bases at J, with 13 bases between the two ends. Here the CDR3 reads CASKGSSNSYEQYF. Written as DNA, the CDR3 is TGTGCCAGCAAGGGGAGCTCGAACTCCTACGAGCAGTACTTC.